A selection of T cell receptor beta chains follows, all from one sample in a study of blood T cell repertoires in COVID-19. Repertoires were generated with immunoSEQ multiplex PCR, while TCRdb's copy carries only in-frame clones and drops some. The repertoire holds 330,000 or so clones, about 88% seen once, with approximately 0.93% in the top ten. Material for sequencing was PBMCs or T cells enriched from blood (not recorded which). The receptors shown here come from a woman aged 30 to 39 who had been exposed to COVID-19. Both conserved end residues are part of each CDR3. A D gene is named only where the DNA matches it firmly.

d_call,j_call,v_call,cdr3_aa
NA,TRBJ1-4,TRBV28,CASSTRTREKLFF
TRBD1,TRBJ2-7,TRBV5-1,CASSPLPGQTYEQYF
TRBD1,TRBJ1-1,TRBV28,CARQGGGTEAFF
NA,TRBJ1-2,TRBV18,CASSPPGAHYGYTF
NA,TRBJ1-5,TRBV28,CASSLPRNQPQHF
NA,TRBJ2-1,TRBV27,CASTGRLYNEQFF
TRBD1,TRBJ1-6,TRBV15,CATSRDLGQGAVVNSPLHF
NA,TRBJ2-7,TRBV6-5,CASRSGTPSSYEQYF
TRBD1,TRBJ2-1,TRBV27,CASSLSGDRGSKVQFF
TRBD1,TRBJ1-1,TRBV27,CASSFDRTGLNTEAFF
TRBD1,TRBJ2-2,TRBV10-3,CAISIGTGNTGELFF
NA,TRBJ1-2,TRBV7-9,CASSNGGGYTF
TRBD2,TRBJ2-1,TRBV5-6,CASSFQVGGAGSYNEQFF
NA,TRBJ2-7,TRBV18,CASSPSDYEQYF
NA,TRBJ2-5,TRBV12-5,CASGLGQGGETQYF
NA,TRBJ1-6,TRBV5-8,CASSLEAQAPLHF
TRBD1,TRBJ1-5,TRBV18,CASSTTGEAHQPQHF
NA,TRBJ2-1,TRBV9,CASSVVGGTFHEQFF
TRBD1,TRBJ1-2,TRBV30,CAWSVRAGGNYGYTF
NA,TRBJ2-1,TRBV19,CASIDTGNEQFF
NA,TRBJ1-5,TRBV5-6,CASSLTWNQPQHF
TRBD2,TRBJ2-1,TRBV20-1,CSASSSGRSYNEQFF
NA,TRBJ1-2,TRBV14,CASSQESVNYGYTF